Presented here are 28 T cell receptor beta chains from one specimen sequenced in a study of PD-L1 blockade in urothelial cancer. Produced via immunoSEQ multiplex PCR; TCRdb's table is partial and in-frame only. The repertoire holds 60,000 to 70,000 clones, with under 90% as singletons. Time point specified: pretreatment peripheral blood. The sample here was PBMCs, taken around atezolizumab (anti-PD-L1) treatment. These receptors all stem from a man aged 65-85 years with urothelial cancer.

The J gene is TRBJ2-7, the V gene TRBV23-1; 8 bases are a match to TRBD1. TRBV23-1 is an open reading frame whose function is uncertain. This CDR3 region has 15 residues. The trim removed 4 bases at V and 2 bases at J, leaving 7 bases unmatched. CDR3 loop: CASSLCRTGTYEQYF. As DNA, the CDR3 is TGCGCCAGCAGTCTATGCCGGACAGGGACCTACGAGCAGTACTTC.

The chain combines TRBV15 with TRBJ2-1; 9 bases are a match to TRBD1. The V gene end was trimmed by 5 bases and the J gene end by 5 bases; junction bases not matched to a gene: 7. The germline V gene has CDR1 LNHNV and CDR2 YYDKDF (reference sequence). There are 15 residues in the CDR3. The CDR3 reads CATSPGTGLNNEQFF. Here the CDR3 DNA reads TGTGCCACCAGCCCCGGGACAGGGCTCAACAATGAGCAGTTCTTC.

This chain connects TRBV28 to TRBJ1-4, with D unclear. The CDR3 is made up of 15 amino acids. CDR1 MDHEN and CDR2 SYDVKM come from the germline V gene. Trimming took off 8 bases at V and 5 bases at J, with 18 bases between the two ends. CDR3 loop: CASASPVGTNEKLFF. CDR3 nucleotides: TGTGCCAGCGCCTCCCCGGTTGGTACGAATGAAAAACTGTTTTTT. The whole variable domain, remainder taken from reference TRBV28 and TRBJ1-4, is DVKVTQSSRYLVKRTGEKVFLECVQDMDHENMFWYRQDPGLGLRLIYFSYDVKMKEKGDIPEGYSVSREKKERFSLILESASTNQTSMYLCASASPVGTNEKLFFGSGTQLSVL.

The genes are TRBV19 and TRBJ2-2; D possibly corresponds to TRBD2 (6 bases). Germline loops: CDR1 LNHDA, CDR2 SQIVND (reference sequence). The CDR3 has 17 amino acids. V was shortened by 0 bases and J by 1 base, with 12 bases between the two germline ends. This CDR3 is CASSIEASAMNTGELFF. For the CDR3, the DNA is TGTGCCAGTAGTATAGAGGCTAGCGCTATGAACACCGGGGAGCTGTTTTTT.

This chain connects TRBV23-1 to TRBJ2-1; 10 positions match TRBD2. TRBV23-1 is classed as an ORF, of uncertain function. The CDR3 extends over 19 amino acids. V lost 5 bases and J lost 3; bases outside the gene matches: 16. The CDR3 spells CASSTTLRLAGLFYNEQFF. The CDR3 DNA is TGCGCCAGCAGTACCACTCTCAGACTAGCGGGCCTGTTCTACAATGAGCAGTTCTTC.

The CDR3 DNA reads TGTGCCAGCTCACTCGACAACAGGGGCCGCTCTGGAAACACCATATATTTT. As protein: CASSLDNRGRSGNTIYF. The chain couples TRBV18 to TRBJ1-3; 7 positions match TRBD1. Losses at the gene ends were 4 bases for V and 0 bases for J; bases not matched to a gene: 9. The CDR3 covers 17 residues. Germline CDR1 KGHSH, CDR2 LQKENI.

This chain connects TRBV10-1 to TRBJ2-2; D is uncertain. Between the trimmed V and J ends, which lost 3 bases and 6 bases, there was a span of 11 bases. This CDR3 comprises 14 residues. Germline-derived CDR1 and CDR2 are WNHNN and SYGVQD (reference sequence). The CDR3: CASSEPQAPGELFF. CDR3 DNA sequence: TGCGCCAGCAGTGAACCGCAAGCGCCCGGGGAGCTGTTTTTT.

This sequence joins TRBV4-1 and TRBJ1-2; 8 nucleotides align to TRBD1. Per germline, CDR1 MGHRA and CDR2 YSYEKL. The CDR3 spans 16 residues. V gave up 2 bases and J gave up 2 bases; unmatched junction bases: 7. CDR3 nucleotides: TGCGCCAGCAGCCAACGTTCGGACAGGGAGAACTATGGCTACACCTTC. Amino acid sequence: CASSQRSDRENYGYTF.

The chain joins TRBV2 to TRBJ2-2, with D maybe TRBD1 (6 bases). The V end lost 3 bases, the J end lost 2 bases, and 13 bases lay between the germline ends. Germline values: CDR1 SNHLY, CDR2 FYNNEI. The CDR3 has 16 residues. In DNA, the CDR3 is TGTGCCAGCAGTGACGTGGCAGGGGCAAACACCGGGGAGCTGTTTTTT. Protein: CASSDVAGANTGELFF.

To note about this clone: A junction end diverges from the germline sequence, so it may reflect a read error. This chain joins TRBV5-4 and TRBJ1-2; the D gene is possibly TRBD1 (6 bases). The germline gives CDR1 SGHNT, CDR2 YYREEE (reference sequence). This CDR3 has 13 amino acids. In DNA form, the CDR3 reads TGTGCCGGCAGCTTGGGGGGGCGCTATGGCTACACCTTC. This sequence encodes CAGSLGGRYGYTF. The full variable domain, in which reference TRBV5-4 and TRBJ1-2 provide the parts outside the CDR3, is ETGVTQSPTHLIKTRGQQVTLRCSSQSGHNTVSWYQQALGQGPQFIFQYYREEENGRGNFPPRFSGLQFPNYSSELNVNALELDDSALYLCAGSLGGRYGYTFGSGTRLTVV.

The V gene is TRBV7-9, the J gene TRBJ1-2; weak D call: TRBD1 (5 bases). The V end was cut by 6 bases, the J end by 3 bases, with 14 bases between. CDR3 length equals 14 residues. Germline V gives CDR1 SEHNR, CDR2 FQNEAQ (reference sequence). Here the CDR3 reads CASSPSGFYYGYTF. CDR3 sequence (DNA): TGTGCCAGCAGTCCCTCAGGGTTTTACTATGGCTACACCTTC. The whole variable domain, remainder taken from reference TRBV7-9 and TRBJ1-2, is DTGVSQNPRHKITKRGQNVTFRCDPISEHNRLYWYRQTLGQGPEFLTYFQNEAQLEKSRLLSDRFSAERPKGSFSTLEIQRTEQGDSAMYLCASSPSGFYYGYTFGSGTRLTVV.

The chain combines TRBV9 with TRBJ2-7; 10 bases fit TRBD2. Looked up from germline, CDR1 is SGDLS and CDR2 is YYNGEE. Unmatched junction bases numbered 5, after V lost 3 bases and J lost 2 bases. The CDR3 loop spans 15 amino acids. In nucleotides, the CDR3 is TGTGCCAGCAGCGCCGGGACTAGCGCTACCTACGAGCAGTACTTC. It specifies CASSAGTSATYEQYF.

V gene TRBV6-6 combines with J gene TRBJ1-1; TRBD1 is a possible D gene (6 bases). The CDR3 length is 14 residues. V lost 2 bases to trimming and J lost 0 bases, with 7 bases between them. Germline V gene sequence: CDR1 MNHNY, CDR2 SVGAGI (reference sequence). The CDR3 here is CASSYQGMNTEAFF. The CDR3 region has the DNA TGTGCCAGCAGTTACCAGGGGATGAACACTGAAGCTTTCTTT.

The rearrangement uses TRBV4-1 and TRBJ2-1, with TRBD2 matching 7 bases. V gave up 4 bases and J gave up 10 bases; unmatched junction bases: 13. The CDR3 runs to 15 residues. Germline V lookup: CDR1 MGHRA, CDR2 YSYEKL. CDR3 DNA: TGCGCCAGCAGCCGCCAAACCGGGACTATCTTCGAGCAGTTCTTC. It yields the protein CASSRQTGTIFEQFF.

The chain employs TRBV9 and TRBJ2-1, with 12 bases matching TRBD2. From germline, CDR1 is SGDLS and CDR2 YYNGEE. The CDR3 runs to 17 residues. V lost 0 bases, J lost 4 bases, and 5 bases stayed unmatched. The DNA of the CDR3 is TGTGCCAGCAGCGTAGGGCTAGCGGGAGGGACATACAATGAGCAGTTCTTC. Residues: CASSVGLAGGTYNEQFF.

This clone was counted between two and nine times. This sequence joins TRBV2 and TRBJ2-7; TRBD2 matches at 9 bases. V dropped 9 bases and J dropped 1; count of bases not matched to a gene: 7. CDR3 length equals 14 residues. Germline assignment: CDR1 SNHLY and CDR2 FYNNEI. CDR3 DNA: TGTGCCAGTAGTAGCGGGAGTTTATCCTACGAGCAGTACTTC. Translation gives CASSSGSLSYEQYF.

This clone turned up a few times. The V and J genes are TRBV19 and TRBJ1-5; D perhaps matches TRBD1 (5 bases). CDR1 and CDR2 from the germline V gene are LNHDA and SQIVND (reference sequence). Trimming removed 6 bases at V and 9 bases at J, with 15 bases between. The CDR3 has 13 residues. The CDR3 nucleotides are TGTGCCAGTAGGGACACCACGGTGAGGCCCCAGCATTTT. It is translated as CASRDTTVRPQHF. Supplemented by reference TRBV19 and TRBJ1-5, the full variable domain reads DGGITQSPKYLFRKEGQNVTLSCEQNLNHDAMYWYRQDPGQGLRLIYYSQIVNDFQKGDIAEGYSVSREKKESFPLTVTSAQKNPTAFYLCASRDTTVRPQHFGDGTRLSIL.

The CDR3 DNA follows: TGTGCCAGCAGTCGGGAGTCAGGGACCTATGGCTACACCTTC. This sequence encodes CASSRESGTYGYTF. The V gene is TRBV2, the J gene TRBJ1-2; TRBD1 is a possible D gene (5 bases). CDR1 and CDR2 (germline): SNHLY, FYNNEI. V gave up 5 bases and J gave up 4 bases, with 14 bases separating them. This CDR3 region has 14 residues.

This clone appeared a single time. The V gene is TRBV6-1, the J gene TRBJ2-7; 8 bases are shared with TRBD1. Trimming took 0 bases from V and 2 from J; bases not matched to a gene: 3. Germline-derived CDR1 and CDR2 are MNHNS and SASEGT. The CDR3 extends over 15 amino acids. CDR3 sequence: CASSEAGQGTYEQYF. CDR3 nucleotide sequence: TGTGCCAGCAGTGAAGCCGGACAGGGAACCTACGAGCAGTACTTC.

The chain joins TRBV18 to TRBJ2-2; 11 nucleotides agree with TRBD1. The CDR3 has 16 amino acids. V dropped 5 bases and J dropped 4; count of bases not matched to a gene: 6. From germline, CDR1 is KGHSH and CDR2 LQKENI. The CDR3 bases are TGTGCCAGCTCATCCGGACAGGGGGCGAGCACCGGGGAGCTGTTTTTT. It is translated as CASSSGQGASTGELFF.

The chain is built from TRBV7-9 and TRBJ2-7; 7 bases match TRBD2. Unmatched junction bases numbered 8, after V lost 0 bases and J lost 6 bases. This CDR3 region has 15 residues. In germline, CDR1 is SEHNR, CDR2 FQNEAQ (reference sequence). DNA for the CDR3: TGTGCCAGCAGCTTAGCCACGGGGGGAATTAGCGAGCAGTACTTC. Its protein product is CASSLATGGISEQYF.

V and J are TRBV5-4 and TRBJ2-7, with D perhaps TRBD2 (6 bases). V was shortened by 4 bases and J by 0 bases, with 14 bases between the two germline ends. Germline CDR1 is SGHNT and CDR2 is YYREEE (reference sequence). The CDR3 extends over 15 amino acids. The CDR3 sequence is CASSAGRDSSYEQYF. The CDR3 DNA is TGTGCCAGCAGCGCCGGAAGGGACTCCTCCTACGAGCAGTACTTC.

The chain combines TRBV18 with TRBJ2-1, with no clear D. Trimming left V 6 bases short and J 8 bases short, with 11 bases between. This CDR3 spans 12 amino acids. Germline loops: CDR1 KGHSH, CDR2 LQKENI. CDR3: CASSPQRDEQFF. The CDR3 DNA sequence: TGTGCCAGCTCCCCTCAGCGAGATGAGCAGTTCTTC.

J is TRBJ1-3 and V is TRBV19; D perhaps matches TRBD1 (5 bases). The V and J ends lost 4 bases and 0 bases respectively, with 13 bases between them. The CDR3 covers 16 residues. Germline values: CDR1 LNHDA, CDR2 SQIVND (reference sequence). CDR3 bases: TGTGCCAGTAGTACGCTCTCCGACAGCTCTGGAAACACCATATATTTT. The encoded protein is CASSTLSDSSGNTIYF.

The chain couples TRBV5-1 to TRBJ2-2, with 9 bases identical to TRBD2. Germline loops: CDR1 SGHRS, CDR2 YFSETQ. The CDR3 totals 16 residues. With V trimmed by 4 bases and J by 6 bases, 10 bases remained unmatched. Here the CDR3 DNA reads TGCGCCAGCAGCCAACGTAGCGGGAGTGGGGCCGGGGAGCTGTTTTTT. It yields the protein CASSQRSGSGAGELFF.

The rearrangement links TRBV9 to TRBJ2-2; TRBD2 matches at 12 bases. From germline, CDR1 is SGDLS and CDR2 YYNGEE. Unmatched junction bases numbered 2, after V lost 3 bases and J lost 2 bases. The CDR3 covers 16 residues. This CDR3 reads CASSGTSGENTGELFF. The CDR3 coding sequence is TGTGCCAGCAGCGGGACTAGCGGGGAAAACACCGGGGAGCTGTTTTTT.

This chain joins TRBV5-1 and TRBJ2-7, with 7 bases lining up with TRBD2. The CDR3 sequence is 15 residues long. V lost 0 bases, J lost 3 bases, and 6 bases stayed unmatched. CDR1 SGHRS and CDR2 YFSETQ come from the germline V gene. The CDR3 is CASSLGSSGDYEQYF. The CDR3 bases are TGCGCCAGCAGCTTGGGGTCTAGCGGCGACTACGAGCAGTACTTC.

This clone was detected a few times. J is TRBJ2-7 and V is TRBV6-5, with 9 bases aligning to TRBD1. The CDR3 has 14 residues. CDR1 is MNHEY and CDR2 is SVGAGI in the germline V gene. Unmatched junction bases numbered 7, after V lost 5 bases and J lost 5 bases. The CDR3 loop reads CASSRPGQGNEQYF. The CDR3 coding sequence is TGTGCCAGCAGTCGCCCGGGACAGGGTAACGAGCAGTACTTC.